The present TCR beta chain was sequenced within a study of T cell responses to AZD1222 COVID-19 vaccine. Overall study context: Doses given second, at about 4 or about 12 weeks, were pooled.

The CDR3 runs 15 residues. Germline-derived CDR1 and CDR2 are MNHEY and SMNVEV (reference sequence). V shed 3 bases, J shed 4 bases, and the junction held 6 bases outside the gene matches. Turning to this clone: The antigen remains undetermined.

Overall study findings and caveats: A reported finding is that nearly half of spike-specific TCRs target unmutated variant regions. Clonal diversity was possibly underestimated, and the donors were mostly white British, with more females. Sampling that yielded the repertoires occurred only after the peak T cell response.

Profiled with immunoSEQ multiplex PCR; TCRdb holds only in-frame clones, not every one. The table lists roughly 100,000 clones, roughly 90% of them singletons. The chain has TRBV27 and TRBJ1-5, with 7 bases matching TRBD1. Sequencing used peripheral blood, obtained on day 0 of AZD1222 vaccination. This TCR was recovered from an adult in good health. The CDR3 sequence is CASSFSPGGNQPQHF. The CDR3 nucleotides read TGTGCCAGCAGTTTTAGCCCAGGGGGTAATCAGCCCCAGCATTTT.